A single sample is the source of the 10 T cell receptor beta chains below, sequenced in a study of blood T cell repertoires in COVID-19. The assay was immunoSEQ multiplex PCR, and TCRdb's table has in-frame clones only and misses some. The sample shows about 55,000 clones, around 84% of them seen only once. Source material: peripheral blood. These receptors originate from a human donor in a cohort sampled during active or convalescent COVID-19.

This chain joins TRBV19 and TRBJ2-1; 8 bases fit TRBD1. There are 16 residues in the CDR3. The ends lost 1 base at V and 9 bases at J; junction bases unmatched: 11. Germline lookup yields CDR1 LNHDA and CDR2 SQIVND (reference sequence). This chain's CDR3 is CASSIVGTGFGGEQFF. For the CDR3, the DNA is TGTGCCAGTAGTATAGTAGGGACAGGATTTGGCGGTGAGCAGTTCTTC.

As to this clone: Different DNA sequences within this sample yield the same CDR3. The rearrangement links TRBV30 to TRBJ1-4, with D unresolved. Deletions cut 0 bases from V and 5 bases from J, with 7 bases between. Looked up from germline, CDR1 is GTSNPN and CDR2 is SVGIG (reference sequence). This CDR3 is built from 13 residues. CDR3 nucleotide sequence: TGTGCCTGGAGTGTACGGGAGAATGAAAAACTGTTTTTT. Translated, it gives CAWSVRENEKLFF.

The gene calls are TRBV18 and TRBJ1-5; D possibly corresponds to TRBD1 (6 bases). The CDR3 sequence is 15 residues long. Per germline, CDR1 KGHSH and CDR2 LQKENI. Between the trimmed V and J ends, which lost 3 bases and 6 bases, there was a span of 15 bases. This CDR3 reads CASSPTQGLGQPQHF. The CDR3 region has the DNA TGTGCCAGCTCACCTACCCAGGGGTTAGGTCAGCCCCAGCATTTT.

The chain employs TRBV2 and TRBJ2-5, with a weak D call TRBD2 (6 bases). Germline assignment: CDR1 SNHLY and CDR2 FYNNEI. Trimming stripped 5 bases from V and 5 bases from J, with 12 bases between. The CDR3 covers 13 residues. The CDR3 protein is CASSPRLDETQYF. CDR3 DNA: TGTGCCAGCAGTCCCAGACTAGACGAGACCCAGTACTTC.

The chain combines TRBV12-3 or TRBV12-4 with TRBJ1-1; maybe TRBD1 (6 bases). V lost 5 bases to trimming and J lost 5 bases, with 12 bases between them. The CDR3 sequence is 13 residues long. The CDR3 loop is CASSQTRGTEAFF. The CDR3 region has the DNA TGTGCCAGCAGTCAGACCAGGGGAACTGAAGCTTTCTTT.

This clone was seen once. The V call is TRBV11-2, the J call TRBJ2-3; possible D gene TRBD2, 6 bases. Germline V lookup: CDR1 SGHAT, CDR2 FQNNGV. The germline V and J ends were trimmed by 5 bases and 8 bases, with 11 bases remaining between them. CDR3 length: 12 residues. This CDR3 reads CASSPWRATQYF. DNA for the CDR3: TGTGCCAGCAGCCCCTGGAGGGCTACGCAGTATTTT.

In its sample, this clone was seen a few times. The V call is TRBV28, the J call TRBJ1-2, with D maybe TRBD1 (5 bases). Germline V CDR1 and CDR2: MDHEN, SYDVKM. The length of the CDR3 is 13 residues. V was clipped by 6 bases and J by 2 bases, with 10 bases between them. Here the CDR3 DNA reads TGTGCCAGCAGCCTAACAGGAAACTATGGCTACACCTTC. This sequence encodes CASSLTGNYGYTF.

The V and J genes are TRBV30 and TRBJ1-1; the D is unclear. The CDR3 totals 11 residues. V gave up 1 base and J gave up 12 bases, with 12 bases separating them. The germline V gene encodes CDR1 GTSNPN and CDR2 SVGIG (reference sequence). CDR3 protein: CAWSAGVVTFF. The CDR3, as DNA: TGTGCCTGGAGTGCCGGGGTTGTGACTTTCTTT.

The rearrangement links TRBV18 to TRBJ1-1; 7 positions match TRBD1. The CDR3 sequence is 15 residues long. Germline CDR1 is KGHSH and CDR2 is LQKENI. V trimming: 5 bases; J trimming: 4 bases; junction bases outside the gene matches: 10. The CDR3 DNA reads TGTGCCAGCTCAAAGAGACAGGGTGAGGGCACTGAAGCTTTCTTT. Translating it yields CASSKRQGEGTEAFF.

This chain links TRBV7-2 with TRBJ2-1, with TRBD1 matching 9 bases. The V gene end was trimmed by 4 bases and the J gene end by 1 base; junction bases not matched to a gene: 5. CDR3 size: 16 residues. The germline CDR1 and CDR2 sequences are SGHTA and FQGNSA. The CDR3 region is CASSSRQGVSYNEQFF. In nucleotides, the CDR3 is TGTGCCAGCAGCTCGAGACAGGGGGTATCCTACAATGAGCAGTTCTTC.